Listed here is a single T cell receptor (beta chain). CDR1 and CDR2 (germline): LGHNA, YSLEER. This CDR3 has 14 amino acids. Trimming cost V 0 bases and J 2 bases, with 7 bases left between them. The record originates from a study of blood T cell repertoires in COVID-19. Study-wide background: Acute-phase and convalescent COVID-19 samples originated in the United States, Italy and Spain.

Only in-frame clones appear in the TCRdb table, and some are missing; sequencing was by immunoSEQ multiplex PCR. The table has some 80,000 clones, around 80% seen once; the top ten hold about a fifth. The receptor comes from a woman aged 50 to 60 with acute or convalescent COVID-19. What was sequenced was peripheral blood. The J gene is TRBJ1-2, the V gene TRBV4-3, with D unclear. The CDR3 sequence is CASSQDLSNYGYTF. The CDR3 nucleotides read TGCGCCAGCAGCCAAGATCTTAGCAACTATGGCTACACCTTC.